This is a list of T cell receptor beta chains from one sample in a study of metastatic and nonmetastatic thyroid tumors. TCRdb used MiXCR to call clones anew from the PCR reads. This table has about 92,000 clones, approximately 15% appearing once. The sample consisted of blood. These receptor sequences come from a female donor with papillary thyroid cancer or a benign thyroid nodule (not recorded which). Some clones in this sample may be carry-over from other donors' samples. Each CDR3 is given with its conserved first and last residue. The D gene is left open where the match is weak. Clone size is given for some rows only: seen once, a few or many times, or a class if the clone is expanded.

j_gene: TRBJ2-2; d_gene: TRBD1; v_gene: TRBV19; len: 16; abundance: many; CDR3nt: TGTGCCAGTAGTATCAACAGGGGGCGCTTCGCCGGGGAGCTGTTTTTT; CDR3aa: CASSINRGRFAGELFF
j_gene: TRBJ1-3; d_gene: NA; v_gene: TRBV12-3/TRBV12-4; len: 16; abundance: many; CDR3nt: TGTGCCAGCAGTCAAGGCAGGCCATTCTCTGGAAACACCATATATTTT; CDR3aa: CASSQGRPFSGNTIYF
j_gene: TRBJ2-1; d_gene: NA; v_gene: TRBV3-1; len: 17; abundance: many; CDR3nt: TGTGCCAGCAGCCAAGATGACGGGGGCCCAAGGTACAATGAGCAGTTCTTC; CDR3aa: CASSQDDGGPRYNEQFF
j_gene: TRBJ2-3; d_gene: NA; v_gene: TRBV6-1; len: 14; abundance: many; CDR3nt: TGTGCCAGCAGGCGACTAGGGGGCACAGATACGCAGTATTTT; CDR3aa: CASRRLGGTDTQYF
j_gene: TRBJ2-7; d_gene: NA; v_gene: TRBV29-1; len: 14; abundance: many; CDR3nt: TGCAGCGTTGGCGGGGGACATGGTGGAGACGAGCAGTACTTC; CDR3aa: CSVGGGHGGDEQYF
j_gene: TRBJ1-5; d_gene: NA; v_gene: TRBV3-1; len: 13; abundance: many; CDR3nt: TGTGCCAGCAGCCAAGATCCGGGCAGGCTCCAGCATTTT; CDR3aa: CASSQDPGRLQHF
j_gene: TRBJ1-2; d_gene: NA; v_gene: TRBV27; len: 15; abundance: many; CDR3nt: TGTGCCAGCAGTTTAACGGGGGTCGGAATGTATGGCTACACCTTC; CDR3aa: CASSLTGVGMYGYTF
j_gene: TRBJ1-1; d_gene: NA; v_gene: TRBV19; len: 12; abundance: NA; CDR3nt: TGTGCCAGTAGTTTCAACTACCATGAAGCCTTTTTT; CDR3aa: CASSFNYHEAFF
j_gene: TRBJ2-5; d_gene: NA; v_gene: TRBV7-9; len: 14; abundance: NA; CDR3nt: TGTGCCAGCAGCTCCCGGGGGACCCAAGAGACCCAGTACTTC; CDR3aa: CASSSRGTQETQYF
j_gene: TRBJ2-7; d_gene: TRBD1; v_gene: TRBV6-1; len: 13; abundance: many; CDR3nt: TGTGCCAGCAGAAGAGGACAGGGATCTCAGCAGTACTTC; CDR3aa: CASRRGQGSQQYF
j_gene: TRBJ2-7; d_gene: NA; v_gene: TRBV18; len: 12; abundance: many; CDR3nt: TGTGCCAGCTCACCAAGCGCCGGGGAGCAGTACTTC; CDR3aa: CASSPSAGEQYF
j_gene: TRBJ2-2; d_gene: TRBD2; v_gene: TRBV27; len: 16; abundance: many; CDR3nt: TGTGCCAGCAGTTTTCTGACTAGCGGGGGCACCGGGGAGCTGTTTTTT; CDR3aa: CASSFLTSGGTGELFF
j_gene: TRBJ1-3; d_gene: TRBD1; v_gene: TRBV5-6; len: 16; abundance: NA; CDR3nt: TGTGCCAGCAGCTGGGACAGGGGGAATATAGGAAACACCATATATTTT; CDR3aa: CASSWDRGNIGNTIYF
j_gene: TRBJ2-7; d_gene: NA; v_gene: TRBV20-1; len: 12; abundance: many; CDR3nt: TGCAGTGTCTCCGGTCCAGGTCACAAGCAGTACTTC; CDR3aa: CSVSGPGHKQYF
j_gene: TRBJ2-1; d_gene: NA; v_gene: TRBV10-1; len: 10; abundance: NA; CDR3nt: TGCGCCAGCAGTCGGGTGGAGCAGTTCTTC; CDR3aa: CASSRVEQFF
j_gene: TRBJ2-3; d_gene: NA; v_gene: TRBV20-1; len: 15; abundance: NA; CDR3nt: TGCAGTGCAGGCCACCGGCTAGATAGCACAGATACGCAGTATTTT; CDR3aa: CSAGHRLDSTDTQYF
j_gene: TRBJ2-5; d_gene: NA; v_gene: TRBV7-2; len: 15; abundance: many; CDR3nt: TGTGCCAGCAGCCCCAAGCTTAGACCCGGGGAGACCCAGTACTTC; CDR3aa: CASSPKLRPGETQYF
j_gene: TRBJ1-2; d_gene: NA; v_gene: TRBV7-2; len: 13; abundance: once; CDR3nt: TGTGCCAGCAGCCCCATTGGTAGCTATGGCCACACCTTT; CDR3aa: CASSPIGSYGHTF
j_gene: TRBJ1-3; d_gene: TRBD1; v_gene: TRBV6-1; len: 15; abundance: medium-sized; CDR3nt: TGTGCCAGCAGTCCCGAAGGGACAGGGGAAAACACCATATATTTT; CDR3aa: CASSPEGTGENTIYF
j_gene: TRBJ2-7; d_gene: TRBD2; v_gene: TRBV3-1; len: 17; abundance: many; CDR3nt: TGTGCCAGCAGCTTGTCACCTCCCGGGACTACCCACAACGAGCAGTACTTC; CDR3aa: CASSLSPPGTTHNEQYF
j_gene: TRBJ1-1; d_gene: TRBD1; v_gene: TRBV3-1; len: 13; abundance: many; CDR3nt: TGTGCCAGCAGCCGCCTACAGGGGGCTGAAGCTTTCTTT; CDR3aa: CASSRLQGAEAFF
j_gene: TRBJ2-1; d_gene: NA; v_gene: TRBV6-2/TRBV6-3; len: 13; abundance: many; CDR3nt: TGTGCCAGCAGTTCCTTCCCGACAGACGGGGAGTTCTTC; CDR3aa: CASSSFPTDGEFF
j_gene: TRBJ2-5; d_gene: NA; v_gene: TRBV12-3/TRBV12-4; len: 13; abundance: many; CDR3nt: TGTGCCAGCAGTTTAGGTTCATTAGAGACCCAGTACTTC; CDR3aa: CASSLGSLETQYF
j_gene: TRBJ1-3; d_gene: NA; v_gene: TRBV28; len: 15; abundance: many; CDR3nt: TGTGCCAGCAGTTCCTCTGACAGTACTGGAAACACCATATATTTT; CDR3aa: CASSSSDSTGNTIYF
j_gene: TRBJ2-5; d_gene: NA; v_gene: TRBV20-1; len: 15; abundance: NA; CDR3nt: TGCAGTGCTAGTTCCCCACGGGGGCTACGGGAGACCCAGTACTTC; CDR3aa: CSASSPRGLRETQYF
j_gene: TRBJ2-7; d_gene: NA; v_gene: TRBV5-5; len: 14; abundance: NA; CDR3nt: TGTGCCAGCAGCGCCGGGGCTGCCTCCTACGAGCAGTACTTC; CDR3aa: CASSAGAASYEQYF
j_gene: TRBJ1-1; d_gene: NA; v_gene: TRBV7-3; len: 16; abundance: NA; CDR3nt: TGTGCCAGCAGCCCCAACGGGGGGCGGTACGACACTGAAGCCTTCTTT; CDR3aa: CASSPNGGRYDTEAFF
j_gene: TRBJ2-3; d_gene: NA; v_gene: TRBV29-1; len: 14; abundance: many; CDR3nt: TGCAGCGTTGCTTCCGGGACGCACACAGATACGCAGTATTTT; CDR3aa: CSVASGTHTDTQYF
j_gene: TRBJ2-2; d_gene: NA; v_gene: TRBV5-4; len: 16; abundance: NA; CDR3nt: TGTGCCAGCAGCTCGTTGACAGGACTGAACACCGGGGAGCTGTTTTTT; CDR3aa: CASSSLTGLNTGELFF
j_gene: TRBJ2-3; d_gene: NA; v_gene: TRBV12-3/TRBV12-4; len: 13; abundance: few; CDR3nt: TGTGCCAGCAGTGGGTCCGGAGTAGATACGCAGTATTTT; CDR3aa: CASSGSGVDTQYF
j_gene: TRBJ2-1; d_gene: NA; v_gene: TRBV28; len: 14; abundance: many; CDR3nt: TGTGCCAGCAGTTTAACCGCCCAGGGCAATGAGCAGTTCTTC; CDR3aa: CASSLTAQGNEQFF
j_gene: TRBJ2-3; d_gene: TRBD1; v_gene: TRBV11-3; len: 15; abundance: NA; CDR3nt: TGTGCCAGCAGCTTAGCCGGGACAGGCACAGATACGCAGTATTTT; CDR3aa: CASSLAGTGTDTQYF
j_gene: TRBJ1-2; d_gene: NA; v_gene: TRBV19; len: 15; abundance: many; CDR3nt: TGTGCCAGTAGCCCGGGGCGGGGGACACCCTATGGCTGCACCTTC; CDR3aa: CASSPGRGTPYGCTF
j_gene: TRBJ2-7; d_gene: NA; v_gene: TRBV11-3; len: 19; abundance: many; CDR3nt: TGTGCCAGCAGCCCCCTTATCCGTTCAGCGGATTACTCAGGCTACGAGCAGTACTTC; CDR3aa: CASSPLIRSADYSGYEQYF
j_gene: TRBJ2-1; d_gene: TRBD2; v_gene: TRBV9; len: 15; abundance: many; CDR3nt: TGTGCCAGCAGCCCCCGGGCAGCGGGAGGGAATGAGCAGTTCTTC; CDR3aa: CASSPRAAGGNEQFF
j_gene: TRBJ2-5; d_gene: TRBD2; v_gene: TRBV12-3/TRBV12-4; len: 20; abundance: many; CDR3nt: TGTGCCAGCAGTTCCTGGACTAGCGGGAAATTTTACGGGGACCAAGAGACCCAGTACTTC; CDR3aa: CASSSWTSGKFYGDQETQYF